The sequence of this T cell receptor (beta chain) was determined in a study of blood T cell repertoires in COVID-19. Study-wide context: Whether acute or convalescent, the COVID-19 samples came from the United States, Italy and Spain.

This clone occurred a few times. As handled by the study authors: Quantification of nucleated cells was approximated via reference gene primer amplification. The assay was immunoSEQ multiplex PCR, and TCRdb's table has in-frame clones only and misses some. The DNA was the basis for D and trimming; V, J and clone size are from that table. There are more than 150,000 clones in the sample; around 85% occur only once, and about 9.1% lies in the top ten. The CDR3 is 14 residues long. Trimming took 5 bases from V and 4 from J, leaving 12 bases between them. Per germline, CDR1 MNHEY and CDR2 SVGAGI. The rearrangement joins TRBV6-5 to TRBJ1-5; D perhaps matches TRBD1 (5 bases). The sample was peripheral blood. This receptor was identified in a woman at least 80 years old with acute or convalescent COVID-19. CDR3 region: CASSPSYRNQPQHF. The CDR3 DNA reads TGTGCCAGCAGTCCTTCATACAGGAATCAGCCCCAGCATTTT.